This passage covers 30 T cell receptor beta chains from one sample sequenced in a study of T cell responses to AZD1222 COVID-19 vaccine. Generated by immunoSEQ multiplex PCR, the TCRdb table keeps only in-frame clones and is missing some. The sample yields about 94,000 clones, roughly 88% seen once. The input for sequencing was peripheral blood, taken 28 days after the second AZD1222 dose. The receptor set was obtained from an adult who received the AZD1222 COVID-19 vaccine.

CDR3 sequence (DNA): TGCGCCAGCAGCTCAGGGGTTTCGCGGGATGAGCAGTTCTTC. This encodes CASSSGVSRDEQFF. This chain links TRBV4-1 with TRBJ2-1; D is perhaps TRBD1 (6 bases). This CDR3 has 14 amino acids. V shed 5 bases and J shed 8 bases, with 16 bases lying between them. Germline CDR1 reads MGHRA; CDR2 reads YSYEKL.

For this clone: The sample carries other DNA sequences with the same CDR3. V usage is TRBV30 and J usage is TRBJ2-7, with TRBD2 as a possible D gene (6 bases). The CDR3 covers 14 residues. Germline values: CDR1 GTSNPN, CDR2 SVGIG (reference sequence). V gave up 2 bases and J gave up 2 bases, with 13 bases separating them. CDR3 loop: CAWSTGTGAYEQYF. In DNA, the CDR3 is TGTGCCTGGAGTACCGGGACGGGGGCCTACGAGCAGTACTTC.

This rearrangement joins TRBV4-3 to TRBJ2-3; perhaps TRBD1 as D (5 bases). Germline-derived CDR1 and CDR2 are LGHNA and YSLEER. V was cut by 3 bases and J by 3 bases, with 7 bases left in between. The length of the CDR3 is 13 residues. CDR3 amino acids: CASSHPGTDTQYF. The CDR3 coding sequence is TGCGCCAGCAGCCACCCAGGGACAGATACGCAGTATTTT.

This clone has a single count. V is TRBV19 and J is TRBJ2-3; 11 nucleotides align to TRBD2. This CDR3 contains 15 residues. The ends lost 5 bases at V and 5 bases at J; junction bases unmatched: 6. Per the germline V gene, CDR1 is LNHDA and CDR2 is SQIVND (reference sequence). The CDR3 DNA sequence: TGTGCCAGTAGTGAACTAGCGGGGGTAGGAGATACGCAGTATTTT. It specifies CASSELAGVGDTQYF.

V is TRBV19 and J is TRBJ2-7; 7 bases agree with TRBD1. The CDR3 is 12 amino acids. V lost 5 bases to trimming and J lost 4 bases; unmatched junction nucleotides: 2. CDR1 is LNHDA and CDR2 is SQIVND in the germline V gene (reference sequence). CDR3 in DNA: TGTGCCAGTAGTCAGACAGGGTACGAGCAGTACTTC. Its protein is CASSQTGYEQYF.

To note about this clone: The junction departs from germline at one end; a sequencing error may be responsible. The chain carries TRBV11-1 and TRBJ1-6; D is unclear. Germline values: CDR1 SGHAT, CDR2 FQDESV (reference sequence). This CDR3 is 14 amino acids long. The CDR3 spells CASSRTGNNSPFHF. The CDR3, as DNA: TGTGCCAGCAGCAGGACGGGGAATAATTCACCCTTCCACTTT. Full variable domain (missing parts from reference TRBV11-1 and TRBJ1-6): EAEVAQSPRYKITEKSQAVAFWCDPISGHATLYWYRQILGQGPELLVQFQDESVVDDSQLPKDRFSAERLKGVDSTLKIQPAELGDSAMYLCASSRTGNNSPFHFGNGTRLTVT.

The chain is built from TRBV11-2 and TRBJ2-2, with 7 bases lining up with TRBD2. This CDR3 comprises 17 residues. Germline values: CDR1 SGHAT, CDR2 FQNNGV. The V gene end was trimmed by 1 base and the J gene end by 1 base; junction bases not matched to a gene: 6. The CDR3 DNA reads TGTGCCAGCAGCTTAGCTACTAGCGTATTGAACACCGGGGAGCTGTTTTTT. Its translation: CASSLATSVLNTGELFF.

The genes are TRBV21-1 and TRBJ1-1. TRBV21-1 is described as a pseudogene. This CDR3 is built from 18 residues. CDR3 sequence reads: CASSKVFLGGREDTEAFF. CDR3 nucleotides: TGTGCCAGCAGCAAAGTCTTTTTGGGAGGACGGGAGGACACTGAAGCTTTCTTT.

A note on this clone: It is unclear where the CDR3 begins or ends on the DNA, so no DNA is shown, and the CDR3 is as TCRdb lists it. The chain has TRBV6-2 or TRBV6-3 and TRBJ2-7; TRBD1 is taken as the D call from the table, unchecked against the DNA. The germline V gene encodes CDR1 MNHEY and CDR2 SVGEGT. The CDR3 contains 16 residues when both ends are counted. CDR3 amino acids: CASSFGAGTESYEQYF.

The table lists this clone with a count of one. This rearrangement joins TRBV6-2 or TRBV6-3 to TRBJ2-6; TRBD2 matches 9 bases. The CDR3 sequence is 17 residues long. The germline CDR1 and CDR2 sequences are MNHEY and SVGEGT. V was pared by 2 bases and J by 0 bases, with 2 bases of the junction left unmatched. This CDR3 reads CASSYGTSSSGANVLTF. The CDR3 nucleotides read TGTGCCAGCAGTTACGGGACTAGCTCCTCTGGGGCCAACGTCCTGACTTTC.

V and J are TRBV9 and TRBJ1-3; D unresolved. The V gene's germline CDR1 is SGDLS and CDR2 YYNGEE. The CDR3 runs to 16 residues. Trimming took off 0 bases at V and 2 bases at J, with 12 bases between the two ends. In DNA, the CDR3 is TGTGCCAGCAGCGTAGGTTTCAATGAACCTGGAAACACCATATATTTT. Protein product: CASSVGFNEPGNTIYF.

The chain carries TRBV5-4 and TRBJ2-5; tentatively, D is TRBD1 (6 bases). Germline V gives CDR1 SGHNT, CDR2 YYREEE (reference sequence). This CDR3 region has 16 residues. Between the trimmed V and J ends, which lost 0 bases and 6 bases, there was a span of 18 bases. CDR3 DNA sequence: TGTGCCAGCAGCTTGGTTCCGACAGAGGGGGACAAGACCCAGTACTTC. It codes for CASSLVPTEGDKTQYF.

The V call is TRBV4-1, the J call TRBJ1-1; a weak D match, TRBD1 (6 bases). The germline gives CDR1 MGHRA, CDR2 YSYEKL. The V end was cut by 3 bases, the J end by 0 bases, with 11 bases between. CDR3 length: 15 amino acids. The CDR3 is CASSHGTRMNTEAFF. The CDR3 DNA is TGCGCCAGCAGCCACGGGACAAGGATGAACACTGAAGCTTTCTTT.

The genes are TRBV7-6 and TRBJ2-7, with 16 bases matching TRBD2. The V and J ends lost 5 bases and 5 bases, in that order; junction bases with no gene match: 18. Germline-derived CDR1 and CDR2 are SGHVS and FNYEAQ. This CDR3 is built from 20 residues. CDR3 in amino acids: CASSPRPGTSGGVFEHEQYF. The DNA for the CDR3 is TGTGCCAGCAGCCCACGTCCCGGGACTAGCGGGGGGGTTTTTGAGCACGAGCAGTACTTC.

The chain couples TRBV15 to TRBJ2-7; possible D gene TRBD2, 5 bases. V shed 8 bases and J shed 0 bases, with 14 bases lying between them. CDR3 length: 14 amino acids. Germline CDR1 LNHNV, CDR2 YYDKDF (reference sequence). CDR3 DNA: TGTGCCACCTCTCAGACGGGGAACTCCTACGAGCAGTACTTC. It codes for CATSQTGNSYEQYF.

This clone was observed a single time. J is TRBJ2-1 and V is TRBV28; TRBD1 agrees at 10 bases. The V segment lost 4 bases and the J segment 10 bases; nucleotides outside the gene matches: 10. CDR1 and CDR2 from the germline V gene are MDHEN and SYDVKM. There are 15 residues in the CDR3. The CDR3 bases are TGTGCCAGCAGTTCCCTCGGGACAGGGGTAGAGGAGCAGTTCTTC. Its translation: CASSSLGTGVEEQFF.

This chain connects TRBV5-1 to TRBJ2-1; TRBD2 matches at 12 bases. Per germline, CDR1 SGHRS and CDR2 YFSETQ. The CDR3 covers 16 residues. Trimming took 1 base from V and 5 from J; bases not matched to a gene: 4. The CDR3 spells CASSLSGLAGDNEQFF. The CDR3 DNA reads TGCGCCAGCAGCTTGTCGGGACTAGCGGGCGACAATGAGCAGTTCTTC.

The gene calls are TRBV7-2 and TRBJ2-7; D possibly corresponds to TRBD2 (6 bases). The length of the CDR3 is 15 residues. V dropped 5 bases and J dropped 6 bases, with 20 bases sitting between them. The germline CDR1 and CDR2 sequences are SGHTA and FQGNSA. CDR3 residues: CASSLVTSWPREQYF. The CDR3 nucleotides read TGTGCCAGCAGCCTCGTTACTAGCTGGCCCCGCGAGCAGTACTTC.

The V and J genes are TRBV12-3 or TRBV12-4 and TRBJ1-2, with D uncertain. Trimming cost V 11 bases and J 6 bases, with 10 bases left between them. CDR3 size: 10 residues. The CDR3 DNA reads TGTGCCGTCCTATCTGATGGCTACACCTTC. Translating it yields CAVLSDGYTF.

The V and J genes are TRBV3-1 (or the pseudogene TRBV3-2) and TRBJ1-2; D is unresolved. The CDR3 covers 12 residues. V lost 3 bases to trimming and J lost 2 bases, with 4 bases between them. Looked up from germline, CDR1 is LGHDT and CDR2 is YNNKEL (reference sequence). The CDR3 bases are TGTGCCAGCAGCCAGAACAACTATGGCTACACCTTC. Amino acids: CASSQNNYGYTF.

The chain couples TRBV4-1 to TRBJ2-3; 9 bases line up with TRBD1. Trimming removed 4 bases from V and 2 bases from J; junction bases left unmatched: 7. CDR1 and CDR2 from the germline V gene are MGHRA and YSYEKL. CDR3 length: 16 residues. CDR3 region: CASSRTGTGTTDTQYF. The CDR3 region has the DNA TGCGCCAGCAGCCGAACCGGGACAGGGACCACAGATACGCAGTATTTT.

The gene calls are TRBV19 and TRBJ1-1, with D maybe TRBD1 (6 bases). CDR1 and CDR2 (germline): LNHDA, SQIVND (reference sequence). V lost 9 bases, J lost 4 bases, and 12 bases lay in between. The CDR3 sequence is 12 residues long. This CDR3 is CASGQRGTEAFF. As DNA, the CDR3 is TGTGCCAGCGGACAGCGCGGCACTGAAGCTTTCTTT.

J is TRBJ1-2 and V is TRBV5-4, with a weak D call TRBD1 (5 bases). The V end lost 3 bases, the J end lost 6 bases, and 12 bases lay between the germline ends. Germline CDR1 reads SGHNT; CDR2 reads YYREEE (reference sequence). The CDR3 loop spans 13 amino acids. The CDR3 nucleotides read TGTGCCAGCAGCTCCGGGACCAGGGATGGCTACACCTTC. Translating it yields CASSSGTRDGYTF.

This clone has just a few counts. The chain uses TRBV7-6 and TRBJ2-2; possibly TRBD1 for D (5 bases). Trimming pared 8 bases from V and 6 bases from J, leaving 10 bases between. This CDR3 region has 12 residues. In germline, CDR1 is SGHVS, CDR2 FNYEAQ. The chain's CDR3 is CASQGASGELFF. The CDR3, as DNA: TGTGCCAGCCAGGGCGCGTCCGGGGAGCTGTTTTTT.

The V and J genes are TRBV6-2 or TRBV6-3 and TRBJ1-2, with TRBD1 as a possible D gene (5 bases). Germline assignment: CDR1 MNHEY and CDR2 SVGEGT. This CDR3 has 16 residues. V was pared by 2 bases and J by 6 bases, with 19 bases between. CDR3 sequence: CASSYVTPGLVDGYTF. CDR3 coding DNA: TGTGCCAGCAGTTACGTAACGCCGGGGCTGGTCGATGGCTACACCTTC.

The rearrangement joins TRBV5-1 to TRBJ2-7; D is perhaps TRBD2 (5 bases). The germline V gene has CDR1 SGHRS and CDR2 YFSETQ. The CDR3 loop spans 15 amino acids. Trimming removed 5 bases at V and 2 bases at J, with 17 bases between. The DNA for the CDR3 is TGCGCCAGCAGTCACGACGGGGAACCAACCTACGAGCAGTACTTC. Translation gives CASSHDGEPTYEQYF.

J is TRBJ1-2 and V is TRBV19, with 9 positions matching TRBD1. The germline V gene has CDR1 LNHDA and CDR2 SQIVND (reference sequence). Losses at the gene ends were 6 bases for V and 4 bases for J; bases not matched to a gene: 6. The CDR3 covers 14 residues. For the CDR3, the DNA is TGTGCCAGTAGACGGACAGGGGATTTCTATGGCTACACCTTC. Translated: CASRRTGDFYGYTF.

This clone was seen once. The rearrangement links TRBV6-5 to TRBJ1-2; D is possibly TRBD1 (6 bases). The CDR3 runs 11 residues. V shed 6 bases and J shed 6 bases, with 8 bases lying between them. From germline, CDR1 is MNHEY and CDR2 SVGAGI. The CDR3 here is CASSQGHGYTF. The CDR3 nucleotides read TGTGCCAGCAGCCAGGGGCATGGCTACACCTTC.

The V call is TRBV3-1 (or the pseudogene TRBV3-2), the J call TRBJ2-7; 14 bases map to TRBD2. Germline lookup yields CDR1 LGHDT and CDR2 YNNKEL (reference sequence). The V gene end was trimmed by 3 bases and the J gene end by 7 bases; junction bases not matched to a gene: 5. This CDR3 has 15 amino acids. The CDR3 DNA reads TGTGCCAGCAGCCAGGGACTAGCGGGAGCTTATGAGCAGTACTTC. This sequence encodes CASSQGLAGAYEQYF.

CDR3 in amino acids: CAWSPGLGPSGNEQFF. CDR3 bases: TGTGCCTGGAGTCCGGGACTAGGCCCCTCGGGGAATGAGCAGTTCTTC. This chain connects TRBV30 to TRBJ2-1, with 8 bases lining up with TRBD2. The CDR3 loop spans 16 amino acids. With 2 bases clipped from V and 7 bases from J, the junction kept 13 bases outside the gene matches. Germline V gives CDR1 GTSNPN, CDR2 SVGIG (reference sequence).